This TCR beta chain was captured in a study of identical twins. MiXCR was run by TCRdb on the 5' RACE reads, yielding one entry per CDR3 protein. Of fewer than 900,000 distinct CDR3 sequences in the sample, 15% to 20% were seen once. Remarks on this clonotype: The antigen is not known.

The study's findings and limits: These conclusions were based on statistical analysis (cross-sectional, not following the same donors).

Germline lookup yields CDR1 DFQATT and CDR2 SNEGSKA (reference sequence). The trim removed 7 bases at V and 4 bases at J, leaving 6 bases unmatched. The CDR3 runs to 12 residues. The same sample was also studied in work on T cells expressing NK-cell markers. In that study: The sequencing cohort of eight donors included seven HCMV-seropositive individuals and one seronegative individual. Dominant NKG2C+ clonotypes were found to form roughly 1.0-7.0% of CD8+ T cells in over five donors.

The clonotype comes from a woman aged 18-29 years in good health. The chain couples TRBV20-1 to TRBJ1-1; 7 bases align to TRBD1. Source material: PBMCs. The CDR3 protein is CSVLRGLTEAFF. CDR3 coding DNA: TGCAGTGTTTTGAGGGGGCTCACTGAAGCTTTCTTT.